This is a list of T cell receptor beta chains from one sample in a study of T cells in Graves' hyperthyroidism and ophthalmopathy. TCRdb re-analysed the multiplex PCR reads in MiXCR, keeping a single row per CDR3 protein. This sample has a few hundred thousand distinct CDR3 sequences, with about a sixth found just once. The sequenced sample was blood. These TCRs come from a man between 40 and 49 years old with Graves' hyperthyroidism. Each CDR3 is given with its conserved first and last residue.

V	J	CDR3
TRBV7-9	TRBJ2-1	CASSPRRFTYNEQFF
TRBV27	TRBJ2-1	CASSLRRSSGGNKQFF
TRBV7-2	TRBJ2-2	CAPPPRVVELFF
TRBV7-3	TRBJ2-5	CASSRTGSQETQYF
TRBV3-1	TRBJ2-2	CASSRGTSGGSGELFF
TRBV7-2	TRBJ1-2	CASSFEGGQGYTF
TRBV11-3	TRBJ2-4	CASSLAGRWRAKNIQYF
TRBV4-2	TRBJ1-5	CASSQELGVFSNQPQHF
TRBV6-1	TRBJ2-3	CASSEMALNTDTQYF
TRBV20-1	TRBJ1-1	CSALRGVSWNTEAFF
TRBV7-2	TRBJ2-3	CASSLVLGGGAPDTQYF
TRBV28	TRBJ1-1	CASSLGSAGNTEAFF
TRBV3-1	TRBJ2-5	CASSHIGGQETQYF
TRBV29-1	TRBJ2-4	CSVEKARNIQYF
TRBV4-3	TRBJ2-2	CASSQEVNTGELFF
TRBV24-1	TRBJ2-3	CATSWAGTSHADTQYF
TRBV6-6	TRBJ1-6	CASSYSSNSPLHF
TRBV7-9	TRBJ2-5	CASSLGRSETQYF
TRBV29-1	TRBJ1-4	CSVGVATNEKLFF
TRBV6-1	TRBJ1-6	CASRESLGNSPLHF
TRBV4-3	TRBJ1-5	CASSPLTGPGQPQHF
TRBV28	TRBJ1-6	CASDESSYNSPLHF
TRBV3-1	TRBJ2-5	CASSQPEAGGETQYF
TRBV12-3/TRBV12-4	TRBJ2-1	CASSLPDHYNEQFF
TRBV14	TRBJ2-2	CASSRPGTPGSGELFF
TRBV7-9	TRBJ2-2	CASSQDSPGLAGPSGELFF
TRBV7-2	TRBJ2-5	CASSLGGLGGGETQYF
TRBV28	TRBJ2-3	CASLFPTGTLTDTQYF
TRBV6-5	TRBJ2-2	CASSYEGTGELFF
TRBV12-3/TRBV12-4	TRBJ1-1	CASRVDQNTEAFF
TRBV9	TRBJ2-7	CASSPREGEEQYF
TRBV10-3	TRBJ2-2	CAIRPQGISNTGELFF
TRBV7-9	TRBJ1-2	CASSLDDYGYTF
TRBV2	TRBJ1-4	CASTELADRGRIPDEKLFF
TRBV29-1	TRBJ1-1	CSGDRIEAFF
TRBV7-2	TRBJ2-1	CASGTGGGFEQFF
TRBV28	TRBJ1-2	CVSRSGGGNYGYTF
TRBV18	TRBJ1-1	CASSPPSHRLNTEAFF
TRBV18	TRBJ2-3	CASSPLGADTQYF
TRBV20-1	TRBJ1-1	CSARDRGQGAGEAFF
TRBV12-3/TRBV12-4	TRBJ2-3	CASSPREGQTQYF
TRBV11-2	TRBJ2-1	CASSLGRGNEQFF
TRBV5-8	TRBJ1-5	CASSLDVAGMGNQPQHF
TRBV29-1	TRBJ2-7	CSVGGLAGQYEQYF
TRBV28	TRBJ2-7	CASSMQDCEQYF
TRBV7-2	TRBJ1-1	CASSFERNTEAFF
TRBV5-1	TRBJ1-1	CASSPQPGDGTEAFF
TRBV12-3/TRBV12-4	TRBJ1-2	CASSFEADYGYTF
TRBV3-1	TRBJ2-2	CASSLPVASSGGAPGELFF